One TCR beta chain is described in this entry. The antigen remains undetermined. The sample belongs to a study of OX40 agonist ivuxolimab in advanced cancers. Study summary: People who had prior anti-PD-1, anti-PD-L1 or anti-CTLA-4 therapy could take part, and 40% had some.

V lost 8 bases to trimming and J lost 5 bases, with 15 bases between them. Germline-derived CDR1 and CDR2 are MDHEN and SYDVKM. CDR3 length: 13 residues. Study observations and caveats: At 0.1 to 3.0 mg/kg and by week 6, clonal expansion occurred in CD4+ and CD8+ blood T cells. Fewer expanded clones were found on average in CD4+ than in CD8+ T cells.

Profiling relied on immunoSEQ multiplex PCR, and the TCRdb table lists in-frame clones only, not all of them. The table lists 55,000 to 75,000 clones, just under 85% of them singletons. This clonotype was sampled from an adult with an advanced solid tumor such as melanoma, head and neck, liver or kidney cancer. The sample in question was CD4+ or CD8+ T cells sorted from blood, obtained in a trial of the OX40 agonist ivuxolimab. This chain connects TRBV28 to TRBJ2-5; perhaps D is TRBD1 or TRBD2 (5 bases each). DNA for the CDR3: TGTGCCAGCCGTCAGGGAGCCGGGGAGACCCAGTACTTC. Encoded protein: CASRQGAGETQYF. Drawing the rest from reference TRBV28 and TRBJ2-5, the complete variable domain is DVKVTQSSRYLVKRTGEKVFLECVQDMDHENMFWYRQDPGLGLRLIYFSYDVKMKEKGDIPEGYSVSREKKERFSLILESASTNQTSMYLCASRQGAGETQYFGPGTRLLVL.